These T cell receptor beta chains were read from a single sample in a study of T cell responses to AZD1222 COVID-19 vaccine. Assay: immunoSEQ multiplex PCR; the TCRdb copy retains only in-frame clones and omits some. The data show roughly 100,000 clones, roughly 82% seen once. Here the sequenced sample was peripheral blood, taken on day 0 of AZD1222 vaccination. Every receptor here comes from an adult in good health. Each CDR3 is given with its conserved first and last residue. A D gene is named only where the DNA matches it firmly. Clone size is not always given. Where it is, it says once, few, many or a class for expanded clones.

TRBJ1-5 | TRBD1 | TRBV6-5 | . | TGTGCCAGCACCACGGGACAGGGCCTCAATCAGCCCCAGCATTTT | CASTTGQGLNQPQHF
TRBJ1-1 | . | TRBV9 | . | TGTGCCAGCAGCAGGGGGAACACTGAAGCTTTCTTT | CASSRGNTEAFF
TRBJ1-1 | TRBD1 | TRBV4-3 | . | TGCGCCAGCAGCCAAGAACCCCTCACCGGGACAGGGCGCCTCACTGAAGCTTTCTTT | CASSQEPLTGTGRLTEAFF
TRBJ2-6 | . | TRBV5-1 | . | TGCGCCAGCAGCTTGGAGGGAGCCAACGTCCTGACTTTC | CASSLEGANVLTF
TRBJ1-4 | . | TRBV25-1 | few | TGTGCCAGCAGTGAGAGGGTGGGGTTCCGAGAAAAACTGTTTTTT | CASSERVGFREKLFF
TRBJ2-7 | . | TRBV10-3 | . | TGTGCCATCAGGGTGCAGGGCCTCTCCTACGAGCAGTACTTC | CAIRVQGLSYEQYF
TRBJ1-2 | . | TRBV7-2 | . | TGTGCCAGCAGCTTAGGGCCGGGGATCTCTGGCTACACCTTC | CASSLGPGISGYTF
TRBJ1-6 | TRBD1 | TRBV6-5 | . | TGTGCCAGCAGTCTGACAGGGGGGGGAGGATCACCCCTCCACTTT | CASSLTGGGGSPLHF
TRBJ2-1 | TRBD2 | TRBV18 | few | TGTGCCAGCTCACCGACTAGCGGGGGGTACTCCTACAATGAGCAGTTCTTC | CASSPTSGGYSYNEQFF
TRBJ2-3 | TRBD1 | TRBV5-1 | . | TGCGCCAGCAGCTTGGATTCGGCAGGGGGCTACACAGATACGCAGTATTTT | CASSLDSAGGYTDTQYF
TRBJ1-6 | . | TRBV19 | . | TGTGCCAGTAGTATATCCTTGGGACCCCTCCACTTT | CASSISLGPLHF
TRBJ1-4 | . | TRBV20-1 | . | TGCAGTGCCGAAGACGATGAAAAACTGTTTTTT | CSAEDDEKLFF
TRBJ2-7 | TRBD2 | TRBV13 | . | TGTGCCAGCAGGCTTACCGGGCTAGCGGCCTACGAGCAGTACTTC | CASRLTGLAAYEQYF
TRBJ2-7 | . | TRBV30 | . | TGTGCCTGGAGAAGGAGCTCCTACGAGCAGTACTTC | CAWRRSSYEQYF
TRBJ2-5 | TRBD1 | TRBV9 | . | TGTGCCAGCAGCGGTCCCCGGACAGGGAGGGAGACCCAGTACTTC | CASSGPRTGRETQYF
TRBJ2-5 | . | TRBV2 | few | TGTGCCAGCAGTGAAGACGGCTGGGTCCAGTACTTC | CASSEDGWVQYF
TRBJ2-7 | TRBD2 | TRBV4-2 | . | TGTGCCAGCAGCCAAGACTCTAGCGGGGGTTTCTACGTTGGGCAGTACTTC | CASSQDSSGGFYVGQYF
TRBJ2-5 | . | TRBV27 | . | TGTGCCAGCAGTTTAAGAGGGATTGGGGTTCGGGAGACCCAGTACTTC | CASSLRGIGVRETQYF
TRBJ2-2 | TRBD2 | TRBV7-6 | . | TGTGCCAGCAGCTTAGGACTAGCGGGGAACACCGGGGAGCTGTTTTTT | CASSLGLAGNTGELFF
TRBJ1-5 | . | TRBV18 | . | TGTGCCAGCTCACAGACTATCAGGAAGGAAGGACAGCCCCAGCATTTT | CASSQTIRKEGQPQHF
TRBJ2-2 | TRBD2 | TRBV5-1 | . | TGCGCCAGCAGCTCGACTAGCGGGGGCCTCGGGGAGCTGTTTTTT | CASSSTSGGLGELFF
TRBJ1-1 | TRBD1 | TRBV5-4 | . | TGTGCCAGCAGCCCAGACTGGACAGGGCCTGAAGCTTTCTTT | CASSPDWTGPEAFF
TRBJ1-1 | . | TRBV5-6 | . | TGTGCCAGCAGCTGGAACTTCGCGACTGAAGCTTTCTTT | CASSWNFATEAFF
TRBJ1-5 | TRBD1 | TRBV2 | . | TGTGCCAGCAGTGAAGAAACAGGGGGATACAATCAGCCCCAGCATTTT | CASSEETGGYNQPQHF
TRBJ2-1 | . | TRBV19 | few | TGTGCCAGTAGTACCCCTGAAGGGAACAATGAGCAGTTCTTC | CASSTPEGNNEQFF
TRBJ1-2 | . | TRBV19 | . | TGTGCCAGTAGAGGAGGGTCTAACTATGGCTACACCTTC | CASRGGSNYGYTF
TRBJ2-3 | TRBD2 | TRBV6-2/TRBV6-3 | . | TGTGCCAGCAGTTACGTGTCGGGACTAGCGGGGGGCAGCACAGATACGCAGTATTTT | CASSYVSGLAGGSTDTQYF
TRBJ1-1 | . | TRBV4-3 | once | TGCGCCAGCAGCCAGCGAAGGACAGTTAACACTGAAGCTTTCTTT | CASSQRRTVNTEAFF
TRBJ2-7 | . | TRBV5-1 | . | TGCGCCAGCAGCTCTGGACAGATAATGGGGTACGAGCAGTACTTC | CASSSGQIMGYEQYF
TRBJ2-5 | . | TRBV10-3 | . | TGTGCCATCAGTGCGGTCACAGGGATAAGGGAGACCCAGTACTTC | CAISAVTGIRETQYF
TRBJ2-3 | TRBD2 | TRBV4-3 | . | TGCGCCAGCAGCCCTGGGGGTAGCGGGGGGACAGATACGCAGTATTTT | CASSPGGSGGTDTQYF
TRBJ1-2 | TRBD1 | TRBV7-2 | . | TGTGCCAGCAGCCAATCGACAGGGGGCTATGGCTACACCTTC | CASSQSTGGYGYTF
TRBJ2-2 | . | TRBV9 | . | TGTGCCAGCAGCTGGGACACAAACACCGGGGAGCTGTTTTTT | CASSWDTNTGELFF
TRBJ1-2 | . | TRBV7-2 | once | TGTGCCAGCAGCCAGTCAGGGGACGACTATGGCTACACCTTC | CASSQSGDDYGYTF
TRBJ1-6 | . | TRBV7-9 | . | TGTGCCAGCTCCTCCAGGGGAAGCGATTCACCCCTCCACTTT | CASSSRGSDSPLHF
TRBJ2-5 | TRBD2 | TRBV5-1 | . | TGCGCCAGCAGCCGCGGGGGAGAACTTACGACCCAGTACTTC | CASSRGGELTTQYF
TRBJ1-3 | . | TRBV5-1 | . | TGCGCCAGCGGTGCTGGAAACACCATATATTTT | CASGAGNTIYF
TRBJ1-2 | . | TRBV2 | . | TGTGCCAGATGGACTGCGTATGGCTACACCTTC | CARWTAYGYTF
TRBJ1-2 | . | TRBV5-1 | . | TGCGCCAGCAGCCCGGGGGGGGCTCTTGTAGGCTACACCTTC | CASSPGGALVGYTF